The rows below give T cell receptor beta chains drawn from one sample of a study of blood T cell repertoires in COVID-19. The repertoire was sequenced with immunoSEQ multiplex PCR; TCRdb's copy has only in-frame clones and lacks some. The sample gives roughly 260,000 clones, around nine tenths of which show up once; over 1.5% is in the top ten. Specimen: PBMCs or T cells enriched from blood (not recorded which). These receptors all come from a young woman who had recovered from COVID-19. Each CDR3 is given with its conserved first and last residue. The D gene is left open where the match is weak.

length	D	V	J	CDR3
12	-	TRBV29-1	TRBJ2-7	CSVGQLGYEQYF
18	-	TRBV2	TRBJ2-3	CASSEYVIEASLTDTQYF
16	TRBD1	TRBV19	TRBJ1-1	CASSSTDRVKRAEAFF
16	TRBD1	TRBV9	TRBJ2-1	CASSDPGQGARNEQFF
19	-	TRBV7-2	TRBJ1-2	CASSWTVRGSTPINYGYTF
18	TRBD1	TRBV28	TRBJ1-1	CASSPSPGTGGMNTEAFF
14	-	TRBV21-1	TRBJ2-3	CASSGRASTDTQYF
14	-	TRBV5-1	TRBJ1-1	CASSVLQRNTEAFF
15	TRBD1	TRBV6-5	TRBJ1-2	CASSPQTGGWYGYTF
14	-	TRBV11-2	TRBJ1-3	CASSLDRLGNTIYF
14	TRBD1	TRBV2	TRBJ1-1	CASNNRDRNTEAFF
14	TRBD1	TRBV5-5	TRBJ2-7	CASSLRTGSGEQYF
14	-	TRBV28	TRBJ1-4	CASTSGGGNEKLFF
13	TRBD1	TRBV12-3/TRBV12-4	TRBJ1-6	CASTPQGDPPLHF
16	TRBD1	TRBV6-1	TRBJ2-3	CASSEGGTVPTDTQYF
16	TRBD2	TRBV3-1/TRBV3-2	TRBJ2-1	CASTARWRGEYNEQFF
15	TRBD1	TRBV5-1	TRBJ1-2	CASSPYDRTGAGYTF
15	-	TRBV28	TRBJ1-6	CASSPDSRGTRPLHF
13	-	TRBV7-3	TRBJ1-2	CASSLRPGNGYTF
16	-	TRBV7-8	TRBJ1-3	CASSLQTGQRGNTIYF
13	-	TRBV18	TRBJ2-1	CASSFSSYNEQFF
13	TRBD2	TRBV2	TRBJ2-5	CASIERGQETQYF
18	TRBD2	TRBV24-1	TRBJ2-3	CATSDGPGGGENTDTQYF
17	TRBD1	TRBV28	TRBJ2-4	CASRTTGDSLAKNIQYF
14	-	TRBV29-1	TRBJ1-4	CSVAPGVSNEKLFF
13	-	TRBV9	TRBJ1-2	CASSAPGLYGYTF
17	TRBD2	TRBV24-1	TRBJ2-1	CATSDPEAASGNNEQFF
13	-	TRBV9	TRBJ1-1	CASSPLGRDGAFF
16	TRBD1	TRBV27	TRBJ1-5	CASRGQGVGGNQPQHF
12	-	TRBV7-9	TRBJ2-7	CASSFEQGTQYF
15	-	TRBV7-2	TRBJ2-1	CASSLGWLRGDEQFF
15	-	TRBV10-3	TRBJ2-2	CASRQVPRTTGELFF
12	-	TRBV5-6	TRBJ2-1	CASSWGDREQFF
13	-	TRBV27	TRBJ1-3	CASSLRGGNTIYF
12	-	TRBV29-1	TRBJ1-5	CSVSGANQPQHF
15	-	TRBV4-2	TRBJ2-2	CASSQATLASGELFF
14	-	TRBV11-2	TRBJ1-1	CASSLVRKNTEAFF
17	-	TRBV21-1	TRBJ1-2	CASIPQGLHLTNYGYTF
14	TRBD1	TRBV6-1	TRBJ1-6	CASSEGTGYSPLHF
16	-	TRBV28	TRBJ1-2	CASSFSQGHLDYGYTF
15	TRBD1	TRBV5-1	TRBJ1-2	CASSNNRGSNYGYTF
13	TRBD1	TRBV29-1	TRBJ1-1	CSGQGVLNTEAFF
16	TRBD2	TRBV5-1	TRBJ2-3	CASSLASTGGTDTQYF
15	TRBD1	TRBV2	TRBJ2-1	CASRGTDSSYNEQFF
15	TRBD1	TRBV7-2	TRBJ2-3	CASSWDSSSTDTQYF
11	-	TRBV20-1	TRBJ1-2	CSAQRGVGYTF
15	TRBD2	TRBV15	TRBJ2-1	CATSHPSGISYEQFF
15	TRBD1	TRBV20-1	TRBJ1-5	CSASRPGTGNQPQHF
15	-	TRBV3-1/TRBV3-2	TRBJ1-5	CASSQDLTGSQPQHF